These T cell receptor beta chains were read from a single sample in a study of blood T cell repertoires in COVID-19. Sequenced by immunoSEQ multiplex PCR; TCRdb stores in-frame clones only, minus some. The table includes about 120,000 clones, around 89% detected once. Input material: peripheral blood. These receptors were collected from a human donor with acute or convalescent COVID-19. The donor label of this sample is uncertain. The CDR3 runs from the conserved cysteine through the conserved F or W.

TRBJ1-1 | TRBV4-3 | CASSPFLQGVVAFF
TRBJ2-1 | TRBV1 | CTSGRQGASGNSYNEQFF
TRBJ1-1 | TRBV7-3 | CASSHDRGTEAFF
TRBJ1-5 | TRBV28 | CASSLAGRYSNQPQHF
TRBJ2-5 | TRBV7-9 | CASSLAFGGGPQETQYF
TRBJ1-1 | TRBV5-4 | CASSPGGRQPEAFF
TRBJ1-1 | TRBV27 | CASSFIPGTARRMNTEAFF
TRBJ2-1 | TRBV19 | CASSETGRSYNEQFF
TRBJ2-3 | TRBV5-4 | CASSRGTSGRGSTDTQYF
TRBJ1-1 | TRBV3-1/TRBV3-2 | CASSHRPGGSTGAFF
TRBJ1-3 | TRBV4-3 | CASSQDYTYSGNTIYF
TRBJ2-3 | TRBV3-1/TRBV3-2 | CASSQMTGTWADTQYF
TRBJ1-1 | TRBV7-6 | CASSYGQANTEAFF
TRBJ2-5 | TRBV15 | CATSAWEGRETQYF
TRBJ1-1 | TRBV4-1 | CASSPVGLTNTEAFF
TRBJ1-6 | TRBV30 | CAWSVRRGGSPLHF
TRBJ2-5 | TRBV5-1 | CASSPNGGFQETQYF
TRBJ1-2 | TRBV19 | CASSMVSAGINGYTF
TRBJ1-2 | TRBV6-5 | CASSRQGTSYGYTF